This T cell receptor (beta chain) was recorded in a study of CD8+ T cells in alopecia areata. V lost 1 base to trimming and J lost 10 bases, with 20 bases between them. Germline lookup yields CDR1 MGHRA and CDR2 YSYEKL. CDR3 length: 16 amino acids. Broader study findings: Sequencing of scalp samples also includes resident alphabeta T cells from normal skin. In scalp and blood during tofacitinib, many expanded lesional clones persisted. Across lesional scalp, and particularly alopecia totalis/universalis, clonality surpassed that of normal scalp.

Note on this clone: The antigen is undetermined.

Extracted from the samples, RNA was reverse transcribed into cDNA to serve as the sequencing template. Sequenced by immunoSEQ multiplex PCR; TCRdb stores in-frame clones only, minus some. The data hold under 300,000 clones, with roughly 63% observed a single time. Specified treatment: oral pan-JAK inhibitor, 5-10 mg twice daily. PBMCs were stained for CD3, CD4 and CD8, and CD4+ and CD8+ T cells were sorted. The starting material was CD4+ T cells sorted from blood, obtained around week 54, from a patient treated with tofacitinib. The chain links TRBV4-1 to TRBJ2-1, with D possibly TRBD2 on 6 matching bases. The sequence derives from a human donor with alopecia areata. The CDR3 bases are TGCGCCAGCAGCCAAGTTACGGGACTCTTGGGCGCGGAGCAGTTCTTC. Protein product: CASSQVTGLLGAEQFF.